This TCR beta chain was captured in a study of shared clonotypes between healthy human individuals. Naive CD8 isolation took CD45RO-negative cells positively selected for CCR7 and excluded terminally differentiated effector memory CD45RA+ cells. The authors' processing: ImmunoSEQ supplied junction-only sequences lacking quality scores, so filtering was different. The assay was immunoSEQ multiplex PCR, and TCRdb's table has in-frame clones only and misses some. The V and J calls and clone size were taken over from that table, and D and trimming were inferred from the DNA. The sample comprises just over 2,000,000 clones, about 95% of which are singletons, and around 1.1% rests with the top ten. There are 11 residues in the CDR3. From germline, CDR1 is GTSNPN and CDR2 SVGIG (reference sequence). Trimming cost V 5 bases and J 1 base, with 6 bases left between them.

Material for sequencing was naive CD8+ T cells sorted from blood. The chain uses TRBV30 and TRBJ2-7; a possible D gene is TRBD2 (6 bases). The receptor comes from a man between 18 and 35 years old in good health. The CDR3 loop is CAWGLSYEQYF. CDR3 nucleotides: TGTGCCTGGGGACTATCCTACGAGCAGTACTTC.